These 19 T cell receptor beta chains were all obtained from the same sample, sequenced in a study of beta chain features in type 1 diabetes. Whole-study results and caveats: TCRB CDR3s were moderately but significantly shorter in Type 1 diabetes patients in all four CD4+ subsets.

Sequencing targeted expressed TCRB transcripts, as all isolated RNA had been reverse transcribed. Data came from immunoSEQ multiplex PCR; TCRdb stores just in-frame clones and leaves some out. Of around 100,000 clones listed, 25% to 35% are singletons. No antigen has been assigned to these receptors. Sequenced sample: central memory CD4+ T cells from blood. The receptors stem from a young woman with type 1 diabetes.

This clone has only a few counts. Here the CDR3 reads CASSLGVSGLQETQYF. CDR3 in DNA: TGTGCCAGCAGCTTAGGGGTTAGCGGGCTCCAAGAGACCCAGTACTTC. This chain joins TRBV11-3 and TRBJ2-5; 7 bases fit TRBD2. Germline V gene lookup returns CDR1 SGHNT and CDR2 YENEEA. The CDR3 covers 16 residues. J was trimmed by 1 base and V by 1 base; bases with no gene match: 6.

This clone was seen a few times. The gene calls are TRBV10-3 and TRBJ1-3, with D perhaps matching TRBD1 (6 bases). Germline V gene lookup returns CDR1 ENHRY and CDR2 SYGVKD. The CDR3 contains 15 residues. Trimming pared 4 bases from V and 0 bases from J, leaving 10 bases between. The CDR3 protein is CAISGGTISGNTIYF. The CDR3 nucleotides are TGTGCCATCAGTGGTGGGACAATCTCTGGAAACACCATATATTTT.

The rearrangement joins TRBV20-1 to TRBJ2-3; 7 nucleotides match TRBD2. The V gene end was trimmed by 5 bases and the J gene end by 11 bases; junction bases not matched to a gene: 7. Germline values: CDR1 DFQATT, CDR2 SNEGSKA (reference sequence). This CDR3 region has 11 residues. In DNA form, the CDR3 reads TGCAGTGCTCCGGCGGGGAGGGAGCAGTATTTT. Amino acid sequence: CSAPAGREQYF.

This clone showed up just a few times. The chain couples TRBV18 to TRBJ2-1; 7 bases match TRBD1. V shed 3 bases and J 5 bases; nucleotides not matched to a gene: 10. Germline V gene sequence: CDR1 KGHSH, CDR2 LQKENI. This CDR3 has 16 residues. In DNA, the CDR3 is TGTGCCAGCTCACCCCGGCAGACAGGGTCGAACAATGAGCAGTTCTTC. Amino acids: CASSPRQTGSNNEQFF.

This clone has only a few counts. The chain joins TRBV5-8 to TRBJ1-1, with D possibly TRBD1 on 5 matching bases. Germline assignment: CDR1 SGHTS and CDR2 YDEGEE. The CDR3 is made up of 14 amino acids. The V gene lost 0 bases and the J gene lost 5 bases, with 11 bases spanning the gap. CDR3 coding DNA: TGTGCCAGCAGCTTGGGCGGGGGAAAAACTGAAGCTTTCTTT. Protein: CASSLGGGKTEAFF. Full variable domain (rest looked up from reference TRBV5-8 and TRBJ1-1): EAGVTQSPTHLIKTRGQQATLRCSPISGHTSVYWYQQALGLGLQFLLWYDEGEERNRGNFPPRFSGRQFPNYSSELNVNALELEDSALYLCASSLGGGKTEAFFGQGTRLTVV.

A few counts support this clone. The rearrangement joins TRBV2 to TRBJ2-1; weak D call: TRBD1 (6 bases). V shed 4 bases and J shed 3 bases, with 13 bases lying between them. Germline V gene sequence: CDR1 SNHLY, CDR2 FYNNEI. The CDR3 is 15 residues long. CDR3: CASSVNTGNYNEQFF. The CDR3 DNA follows: TGTGCCAGCAGTGTGAATACAGGGAACTACAATGAGCAGTTCTTC.

This clone was seen more than once but under ten times. This rearrangement joins TRBV9 to TRBJ2-3; 7 positions match TRBD1. CDR1 and CDR2 from the germline V gene are SGDLS and YYNGEE. CDR3 length: 14 amino acids. The V gene end was trimmed by 4 bases and the J gene end by 5 bases; junction bases not matched to a gene: 7. CDR3 DNA: TGTGCCAGCAGCACCGGACCAGGGGGAGATACGCAGTATTTT. It specifies CASSTGPGGDTQYF.

This clone was detected a few times. This sequence joins TRBV7-9 and TRBJ1-5; 9 nucleotides match TRBD1. Germline trimming cut 5 bases from V and 2 bases from J; bases unmatched to any gene: 1. Per the germline V gene, CDR1 is SEHNR and CDR2 is FQNEAQ (reference sequence). The CDR3 is 14 amino acids. CDR3 in amino acids: CASSGDRGNQPQHF. The CDR3 nucleotides read TGTGCCAGCAGCGGGGACAGGGGCAATCAGCCCCAGCATTTT. Drawing the rest from reference TRBV7-9 and TRBJ1-5, the complete variable domain is DTGVSQNPRHKITKRGQNVTFRCDPISEHNRLYWYRQTLGQGPEFLTYFQNEAQLEKSRLLSDRFSAERPKGSFSTLEIQRTEQGDSAMYLCASSGDRGNQPQHFGDGTRLSIL.

This clone was seen a few times. The chain carries TRBV5-6 and TRBJ1-2; D perhaps matches TRBD1 (6 bases). V lost 6 bases, J lost 5 bases, and 26 bases lay in between. Germline loops: CDR1 SGHDT, CDR2 YYEEEE. This CDR3 contains 17 residues. The CDR3 loop is CASKRLDRDTFFYGYTF. DNA of the CDR3: TGTGCCAGCAAACGCCTCGATAGGGACACTTTCTTTTATGGCTACACCTTC.

This clone has only a few counts. The chain recombines TRBV30 with TRBJ1-4, with D possibly being TRBD1 (5 bases). Germline-derived CDR1 and CDR2 are GTSNPN and SVGIG (reference sequence). V was clipped by 6 bases and J by 0 bases, with 11 bases between them. This CDR3 comprises 14 residues. CDR3 sequence reads: CACSGDSTNEKLFF. The CDR3 DNA sequence: TGTGCCTGTTCCGGGGACTCAACTAATGAAAAACTGTTTTTT.

This clone showed up just a few times. CDR3 sequence: CASTLGASGRHEQFF. In DNA form, the CDR3 reads TGTGCCAGCACTCTAGGGGCTAGCGGGAGGCATGAGCAGTTCTTC. The genes are TRBV28 and TRBJ2-1, with 11 nucleotides matching TRBD2. V was pared by 7 bases and J by 8 bases, with 10 bases of the junction left unmatched. The germline V gene encodes CDR1 MDHEN and CDR2 SYDVKM. This CDR3 spans 15 amino acids.

The chain joins TRBV7-2 to TRBJ1-3; 9 nucleotides match TRBD1. The CDR3 loop spans 17 amino acids. Losses at the gene ends were 2 bases for V and 4 bases for J; bases not matched to a gene: 9. Germline CDR1 SGHTA, CDR2 FQGNSA. The CDR3 reads CASSLMAGDRAGNTIYF. CDR3 sequence (DNA): TGTGCCAGCAGCTTAATGGCAGGGGACAGGGCAGGAAACACCATATATTTT.

The V gene is TRBV6-6, the J gene TRBJ2-7; tentative D call: TRBD2 (5 bases). The CDR3 extends over 14 amino acids. Germline loops: CDR1 MNHNY, CDR2 SVGAGI (reference sequence). V shed 4 bases and J shed 5 bases, with 15 bases lying between them. CDR3 sequence: CASSLLASGNEQYF. The CDR3 nucleotides are TGTGCCAGCAGTTTGCTTGCTTCCGGGAACGAGCAGTACTTC.

This clone has more than one count but fewer than ten. The CDR3 loop is CASSSPGRGTGELFF. CDR3 sequence (DNA): TGTGCCAGCAGCTCTCCGGGTCGGGGGACCGGGGAGCTGTTTTTT. The chain carries TRBV5-5 and TRBJ2-2; perhaps TRBD2 as D (6 bases). The V gene's germline CDR1 is SGHKS and CDR2 YYEKEE (reference sequence). The germline V and J ends were trimmed by 3 bases and 5 bases, with 14 bases remaining between them. The CDR3 spans 15 residues.

This clone appeared a few times. V gene TRBV5-4 combines with J gene TRBJ2-7; 7 positions match TRBD2. The CDR3 totals 13 residues. J gave up 5 bases and V 4 bases, and 6 bases lay outside the gene matches. Germline V lookup: CDR1 SGHNT, CDR2 YYREEE (reference sequence). The CDR3 loop is CASSPGRSHEQYF. The CDR3 nucleotides are TGTGCCAGCAGCCCCGGGAGGTCCCACGAGCAGTACTTC.

The rearrangement uses TRBV11-3 and TRBJ2-3, with a possible D match to TRBD2 (6 bases). V lost 1 base and J lost 6, with 11 bases in between. The germline V gene has CDR1 SGHNT and CDR2 YENEEA. This CDR3 contains 14 residues. The CDR3 loop is CASSLGGAVDTQYF. The CDR3 DNA reads as TGTGCCAGCAGCTTAGGCGGGGCCGTTGATACGCAGTATTTT. The full variable domain, with the rest looked up from reference TRBV11-3 and TRBJ2-3, is EAGVVQSPRYKIIEKKQPVAFWCNPISGHNTLYWYLQNLGQGPELLIRYENEEAVDDSQLPKDRFSAERLKGVDSTLKIQPAELGDSAVYLCASSLGGAVDTQYFGPGTRLTVL.

This clone was recorded a few times. The chain carries TRBV28 and TRBJ2-1; tentatively, D is TRBD2 (6 bases). Germline V gives CDR1 MDHEN, CDR2 SYDVKM. V was shortened by 7 bases and J by 9 bases, with 22 bases between the two germline ends. The CDR3 loop spans 15 amino acids. The CDR3 DNA reads TGTGCCAGCACACTAACTGCGGGGAACCGGGGTGAGCAGTTCTTC. It yields the protein CASTLTAGNRGEQFF.

This chain uses TRBV7-8 with TRBJ1-1; possibly TRBD1 for D (5 bases). Germline CDR1 reads SGHVS; CDR2 reads FQNEAQ. CDR3 length: 15 residues. Trimming cost V 4 bases and J 6 bases, with 18 bases left between them. The chain's CDR3 is CASSSGWGREPEAFF. The CDR3 bases are TGTGCCAGCAGCTCAGGGTGGGGACGGGAGCCTGAAGCTTTCTTT. The complete variable domain, with remaining parts taken from reference TRBV7-8 and TRBJ1-1, reads GAGVSQSPRYKVAKRGQDVALRCDPISGHVSLFWYQQALGQGPEFLTYFQNEAQLDKSGLPSDRFFAERPEGSVSTLKIQRTQQEDSAVYLCASSSGWGREPEAFFGQGTRLTVV.

The chain employs TRBV10-3 and TRBJ2-5; the match to TRBD1 covers 9 bases. This CDR3 comprises 15 residues. The germline V gene encodes CDR1 ENHRY and CDR2 SYGVKD. Germline trimming cut 6 bases from V and 2 bases from J; bases unmatched to any gene: 7. The CDR3 nucleotides read TGTGCCATCAGGGGCTGGGGACAGGGACAAGAGACCCAGTACTTC. Protein: CAIRGWGQGQETQYF.